The rows below give T cell receptor beta chains drawn from one sample of a study of T cell changes during pregnancy in multiple sclerosis. Profiled with immunoSEQ multiplex PCR; TCRdb holds only in-frame clones, not every one. The repertoire holds some 130,000 clones, with roughly 95% as singletons. Sequenced here: peripheral blood, sampled after pregnancy. The source of these receptors is a female donor with multiple sclerosis, enrolled in a pregnancy study. Each CDR3 is given without its conserved first and last residue.

v_gene: TRBV5-1
j_gene: TRBJ2-3
CDR3aa: ASSLVAGSADTQY

v_gene: TRBV19
j_gene: TRBJ2-1
CDR3aa: ASSTQGSGGRDNEQF

v_gene: TRBV7-2
j_gene: TRBJ2-1
CDR3aa: ASSRALRESDNEQF

v_gene: TRBV29-1
j_gene: TRBJ2-1
CDR3aa: SVETGGREVSYNEQF

v_gene: TRBV11-2
j_gene: TRBJ2-6
CDR3aa: ASSLGSGLGGANVLT

v_gene: TRBV27
j_gene: TRBJ2-3
CDR3aa: ASSLAGVGTDTQY

v_gene: TRBV5-1
j_gene: TRBJ1-1
CDR3aa: ASSLKGGGMNTEAF

v_gene: TRBV19
j_gene: TRBJ2-7
CDR3aa: ASSRGPYEQY

v_gene: TRBV11-2
j_gene: TRBJ2-5
CDR3aa: ASSLVLAGVQETQY

v_gene: TRBV6-1
j_gene: TRBJ2-3
CDR3aa: ASSEPRDFFTDTQY

v_gene: TRBV5-1
j_gene: TRBJ2-5
CDR3aa: ASSLGGIETQY

v_gene: TRBV7-9
j_gene: TRBJ2-5
CDR3aa: ASSLASYQETQY

v_gene: TRBV1
j_gene: TRBJ1-5
CDR3aa: TSSQDWMTDNQPQH

v_gene: TRBV7-6
j_gene: TRBJ2-2
CDR3aa: ASSLRDSNTGELF

v_gene: TRBV27
j_gene: TRBJ2-1
CDR3aa: ASSFIDSYNEQF

v_gene: TRBV9
j_gene: TRBJ2-2
CDR3aa: ASSVLPSGNTGELF

v_gene: TRBV28
j_gene: TRBJ2-1
CDR3aa: ASSLGGLSSYNEQF

v_gene: TRBV2
j_gene: TRBJ2-7
CDR3aa: ASTKRGDRATYEQY

v_gene: TRBV27
j_gene: TRBJ2-3
CDR3aa: ASSLSLAGRDTQY

v_gene: TRBV4-1
j_gene: TRBJ1-5
CDR3aa: ASSQDEGGHQPQH

v_gene: TRBV19
j_gene: TRBJ1-3
CDR3aa: ASIEGYTIY

v_gene: TRBV6-5
j_gene: TRBJ1-2
CDR3aa: ASSRGGADYGYT

v_gene: TRBV5-4
j_gene: TRBJ2-7
CDR3aa: ASSSKTGGISYEQY

v_gene: TRBV7-7
j_gene: TRBJ2-5
CDR3aa: ASSYSAGEETQY

v_gene: TRBV29-1
j_gene: TRBJ2-3
CDR3aa: SVDPRVAGSGTQY

v_gene: TRBV5-4
j_gene: TRBJ2-2
CDR3aa: ASTGKPDPGELF

v_gene: TRBV30
j_gene: TRBJ2-2
CDR3aa: AWTFYTGELF

v_gene: TRBV19
j_gene: TRBJ2-2
CDR3aa: ASRPDRGETGELF

v_gene: TRBV18
j_gene: TRBJ2-4
CDR3aa: ASSPIPGPKNIQY

v_gene: TRBV5-1
j_gene: TRBJ2-7
CDR3aa: ASSLGHTRGSYEQY

v_gene: TRBV5-6
j_gene: TRBJ2-4
CDR3aa: ASSLVARGGRNIQY

v_gene: TRBV5-8
j_gene: TRBJ1-5
CDR3aa: ASSLPIGTGYQPQH

v_gene: TRBV14
j_gene: TRBJ2-4
CDR3aa: ASSQFSTGKNIQY

v_gene: TRBV6-1
j_gene: TRBJ2-7
CDR3aa: ASSFTGSGPYEQY

v_gene: TRBV10-3
j_gene: TRBJ1-1
CDR3aa: AISGKEYTEAF

v_gene: TRBV9
j_gene: TRBJ2-3
CDR3aa: ASSLGGTSTDTQY

v_gene: TRBV7-7
j_gene: TRBJ2-7
CDR3aa: ASSRDTSYEQY

v_gene: TRBV6-5
j_gene: TRBJ2-2
CDR3aa: ASHPGGADTGELF

v_gene: TRBV7-3
j_gene: TRBJ2-2
CDR3aa: ASSPHRGPYGAGELF

v_gene: TRBV14
j_gene: TRBJ2-3
CDR3aa: ASSRTSTDTQY

v_gene: TRBV2
j_gene: TRBJ2-3
CDR3aa: ASSESSGSGDTQY

v_gene: TRBV9
j_gene: TRBJ2-1
CDR3aa: ASSAQQGTYNEQF